A selection of T cell receptor beta chains follows, all from one sample in a study of technical replicates of blood from a handful of donors. Produced via immunoSEQ multiplex PCR; TCRdb's table is partial and in-frame only. The sample records nearly 80,000 clones, about 96% being singletons. The sequencing sample was made of T cells isolated from PBMCs. These receptors all come from a human donor in good health. The CDR3 runs from the conserved cysteine through the conserved F or W. A D gene is named only where the DNA matches it firmly. Expanded clones are given a class, and other clones once, few, many or no size at all.

d_call	j_call	v_call	clone_size	cdr3_aa	cdr3_nt
.	TRBJ2-7	TRBV5-1	.	CASSLATTYEQYF	TGCGCCAGCAGCTTGGCCACTACCTACGAGCAGTACTTC
TRBD2	TRBJ2-3	TRBV4-1	.	CASSQGLAGGRDTQYF	TGCGCCAGCAGCCAGGGACTAGCGGGAGGGAGAGATACGCAGTATTTT
TRBD1	TRBJ2-3	TRBV28	.	CASSSNPDRADTQYF	TGTGCCAGCAGTTCGAACCCGGACAGGGCTGATACGCAGTATTTT
TRBD2	TRBJ2-1	TRBV4-3	.	CASSHFAGDYNEQFF	TGCGCCAGCAGCCATTTCGCGGGGGACTACAATGAGCAGTTCTTC
.	TRBJ2-7	TRBV19	.	CASSNRYLHEQYF	TGTGCCAGTTCGAATAGATACCTCCACGAGCAGTACTTC
.	TRBJ1-2	TRBV27	.	CASSFGGHYGYTF	TGTGCCAGCAGTTTCGGGGGGCACTATGGCTACACCTTC
.	TRBJ1-1	TRBV30	.	CAWSVAVTTEAFF	TGTGCCTGGAGTGTAGCGGTTACCACTGAAGCTTTCTTT
TRBD2	TRBJ2-3	TRBV29-1	.	CSVWDSGLAADTQYF	TGCAGCGTTTGGGATTCGGGACTAGCGGCGGATACGCAGTATTTT
.	TRBJ2-1	TRBV7-9	.	CASSFNRYNEQFF	TGTGCCAGCAGCTTTAACAGGTATAATGAGCAGTTCTTC
.	TRBJ1-2	TRBV4-2	.	CASSQAVVYGYTF	TGTGCCAGCAGCCAAGCGGTCGTCTATGGCTACACCTTC
.	TRBJ1-4	TRBV30	.	CAWSVENEKLFF	TGTGCCTGGAGTGTAGAGAATGAAAAACTGTTTTTT
.	TRBJ1-5	TRBV5-8	.	CASRGAQPQHF	TGTGCCAGCAGAGGAGCGCAGCCCCAGCATTTT
.	TRBJ2-7	TRBV30	.	CAWSERAESYEQYF	TGTGCCTGGAGTGAGCGAGCGGAATCCTACGAGCAGTACTTC
.	TRBJ2-3	TRBV7-2	.	CASSRDFNTDTQYF	TGTGCCAGCAGCCGGGACTTCAACACAGATACGCAGTATTTT
.	TRBJ2-7	TRBV11-3	.	CASSLFTQGNEQYF	TGTGCCAGCAGCTTATTTACGCAGGGCAACGAGCAGTACTTC
.	TRBJ1-1	TRBV28	.	CASRSSNTEAFF	TGTGCCAGCAGATCTTCGAACACTGAAGCTTTCTTT
.	TRBJ1-1	TRBV6-5	once	CASSVQGMNTEAFF	TGTGCCAGCAGTGTACAGGGTATGAACACTGAAGCTTTCTTT
.	TRBJ2-7	TRBV6-6	.	CASSYIQGESDYEQYF	TGTGCCAGCAGTTATATACAGGGAGAGTCGGACTACGAGCAGTACTTC
TRBD1	TRBJ2-2	TRBV7-6	.	CASSSRTGGELFF	TGTGCCAGCAGCTCAAGGACAGGGGGGGAGCTGTTTTTT
.	TRBJ1-1	TRBV4-3	.	CASSQDSGMNTEAFF	TGCGCCAGCAGCCAAGATTCGGGAATGAACACTGAAGCTTTCTTT
TRBD1	TRBJ1-1	TRBV18	.	CASSPGTVLGAFF	TGTGCCAGCTCACCCGGGACAGTCCTGGGAGCTTTCTTT
.	TRBJ2-1	TRBV27	.	CASSWTVYNEQFF	TGTGCCAGCAGTTGGACAGTCTACAATGAGCAGTTCTTC
.	TRBJ2-1	TRBV30	.	CAWSSTRIEQFF	TGTGCCTGGAGTTCTACTAGAATTGAGCAGTTCTTC
TRBD2	TRBJ2-1	TRBV10-3	once	CAISGTSGSINEQFF	TGTGCCATCAGTGGGACTAGCGGGAGTATCAATGAGCAGTTCTTC
TRBD1	TRBJ1-3	TRBV5-1	.	CASSPTGGTGNTIYF	TGCGCCAGCAGTCCTACAGGGGGAACAGGAAACACCATATATTTT
.	TRBJ2-7	TRBV10-1	.	CASSEIMGGGNYEQYF	TGCGCCAGCAGTGAGATTATGGGGGGTGGGAACTACGAGCAGTACTTC
.	TRBJ2-5	TRBV7-9	.	CASSLVGTSQGETQYF	TGTGCCAGCAGCTTAGTAGGGACTTCTCAGGGAGAGACCCAGTACTTC
TRBD1	TRBJ1-1	TRBV27	.	CASSLRDRGLEDTEAFF	TGTGCCAGCAGTTTGAGAGACAGGGGGCTGGAAGACACTGAAGCTTTCTTT
.	TRBJ1-1	TRBV29-1	.	CSVAGYTEAFF	TGCAGCGTTGCAGGGTACACTGAAGCTTTCTTT
TRBD1	TRBJ1-1	TRBV12-5	.	CASGRPTGGGSAFF	TGTGCTAGTGGCCGCCCCACAGGGGGCGGTTCTGCTTTCTTT
TRBD1	TRBJ2-5	TRBV6-5	.	CASTTGAQETQYF	TGTGCCAGCACCACAGGGGCGCAAGAGACCCAGTACTTC
.	TRBJ1-1	TRBV6-5	.	CASSRGVGAWAFF	TGTGCCAGCAGTCGCGGGGTAGGAGCTTGGGCTTTCTTT
.	TRBJ1-1	TRBV30	once	CAWSKPEQPEAFF	TGTGCCTGGAGTAAGCCGGAACAGCCTGAAGCTTTCTTT
TRBD1	TRBJ2-4	TRBV5-4	.	CASSLGRDRVTF	TGTGCCAGCAGCTTAGGTCGGGACAGGGTAACTTTC
.	TRBJ1-1	TRBV7-9	.	CASSSGATANTEAFF	TGTGCCAGCAGCTCAGGGGCTACGGCGAACACTGAAGCTTTCTTT